These 30 T cell receptor beta chains came from one sample sequenced in a study of OX40 agonist ivuxolimab in advanced cancers. TCRdb's table, derived via immunoSEQ multiplex PCR, lists solely in-frame clones and lacks some. This table has over 55,000 clones, more than 80% appearing once. The sample consisted of CD4+ or CD8+ T cells sorted from blood, taken in a trial of the OX40 agonist ivuxolimab. The receptors originated from an adult with an advanced solid tumor such as melanoma, head and neck, liver or kidney cancer.

V gene TRBV5-5 combines with J gene TRBJ1-5, with D uncertain. V lost 3 bases and J lost 4, with 14 bases in between. The V gene's germline CDR1 is SGHKS and CDR2 YYEKEE (reference sequence). The CDR3 is 15 residues long. CDR3 in DNA: TGTGCCAGCAGCTGGACTCCCGACCAAAATCAGCCCCAGCATTTT. This encodes CASSWTPDQNQPQHF.

This clone came up once. The chain joins TRBV5-6 to TRBJ2-1; D not certain. The V gene's germline CDR1 is SGHDT and CDR2 YYEEEE. This CDR3 is built from 11 residues. V dropped 1 base and J dropped 8 bases, with 4 bases sitting between them. CDR3 in DNA: TGTGCCAGCAGCTTGTACTATGAGCAGTTCTTC. As protein: CASSLYYEQFF.

In its sample, this clone was seen a few times. The chain carries TRBV7-2 and TRBJ1-2; possible D gene TRBD1, 6 bases. Trimming pared 3 bases from V and 8 bases from J, leaving 13 bases between. The CDR3 consists of 13 residues. The V gene's germline CDR1 is SGHTA and CDR2 FQGNSA. The DNA of the CDR3 is TGTGCCAGCAGCTTCACAGGGAACCCCGGCTACACCTTC. Its protein is CASSFTGNPGYTF.

V usage is TRBV7-9 and J usage is TRBJ2-7, with TRBD1 matching over 9 bases. This CDR3 is 15 amino acids long. Germline loops: CDR1 SEHNR, CDR2 FQNEAQ (reference sequence). Unmatched junction bases numbered 10, after V lost 5 bases and J lost 5 bases. The CDR3 reads CASSPGTGISHEQYF. CDR3 DNA sequence: TGTGCCAGCAGCCCCGGGACAGGGATCAGCCACGAGCAGTACTTC.

The J gene is TRBJ1-5, the V gene TRBV2, with D possibly matching TRBD1 (6 bases). CDR1 and CDR2 (germline): SNHLY, FYNNEI. The CDR3 runs 14 residues. The ends were cut back, 2 bases at V and 5 bases at J, with 10 bases in the middle. Written as DNA, the CDR3 is TGTGCCAGCAGTGAACTGTACAGGGATCAGCCCCAGCATTTT. Translation gives CASSELYRDQPQHF.

The rearrangement links TRBV18 to TRBJ1-1; 8 bases map to TRBD1. Trimming removed 5 bases from V and 10 bases from J; junction bases left unmatched: 9. CDR3 size: 13 residues. CDR1 is KGHSH and CDR2 is LQKENI in the germline V gene. This CDR3 is CASSSGQGFGAFF. CDR3 sequence (DNA): TGTGCCAGCTCATCCGGACAGGGATTCGGAGCTTTCTTT. Using reference TRBV18 and TRBJ1-1 for the parts outside the CDR3, the full variable domain is NAGVMQNPRHLVRRRGQEARLRCSPMKGHSHVYWYRQLPEEGLKFMVYLQKENIIDESGMPKERFSAEFPKEGPSILRIQQVVRGDSAAYFCASSSGQGFGAFFGQGTRLTVV.

This rearrangement joins TRBV6-6 to TRBJ1-5; possibly TRBD1 for D (5 bases). This CDR3 comprises 15 residues. Germline CDR1 and CDR2: MNHNY and SVGAGI (reference sequence). Trimming stripped 7 bases from V and 0 bases from J, with 13 bases between. The CDR3 DNA sequence: TGTGCCAGCAAGGACAACCTCAATAGCAATCAGCCCCAGCATTTT. This translates into CASKDNLNSNQPQHF.

The rearrangement uses TRBV10-1 and TRBJ1-1; TRBD1 matches 8 bases. The CDR3 sequence is 20 residues long. Germline V gene data show CDR1 as WNHNN and CDR2 as SYGVQD (reference sequence). V shed 2 bases, J shed 7 bases, and the junction held 24 bases outside the gene matches. The CDR3 DNA reads TGCGCCAGCAGTGAGCCGTCCCTTCGTGCTATAAAAGGACAGGGAAGTGAAGCTTTCTTT. This codes for CASSEPSLRAIKGQGSEAFF.

The rearrangement joins TRBV6-1 to TRBJ2-1, with 7 bases aligning to TRBD1. The CDR3 loop spans 15 amino acids. CDR1 and CDR2 from the germline V gene are MNHNS and SASEGT. V dropped 6 bases and J dropped 9; count of bases not matched to a gene: 14. The CDR3 here is CASRATGAFGGEQFF. In DNA form, the CDR3 reads TGTGCCAGCAGGGCAACAGGGGCCTTTGGGGGTGAGCAGTTCTTC.

The rearrangement joins TRBV5-1 to TRBJ2-3; TRBD2 matches at 7 bases. Losses at the gene ends were 4 bases for V and 2 bases for J; bases not matched to a gene: 13. CDR1 and CDR2 (germline): SGHRS, YFSETQ. The CDR3 sequence is 17 residues long. The CDR3 region is CASSPRGRGSHTDTQYF. In nucleotides, the CDR3 is TGCGCCAGCAGCCCTAGGGGTCGCGGGAGTCACACAGATACGCAGTATTTT.

The CDR3 sequence is CASSPRGDPSYNEQFF. In DNA form, the CDR3 reads TGCGCCAGCAGCCCAAGAGGGGACCCTTCCTACAATGAGCAGTTCTTC. This chain connects TRBV5-1 to TRBJ2-1; D tentatively fits TRBD1 or TRBD2 (5 bases each). The CDR3 extends over 16 amino acids. Looked up from germline, CDR1 is SGHRS and CDR2 is YFSETQ. V was pared by 4 bases and J by 1 base, with 15 bases between.

This clone appeared once. V is TRBV2 and J is TRBJ1-1; D is ambiguous. Per the germline V gene, CDR1 is SNHLY and CDR2 is FYNNEI. This CDR3 spans 11 amino acids. V was shortened by 8 bases and J by 4 bases, with 8 bases between the two germline ends. CDR3 DNA sequence: TGTGCCAGCGGCTTGGGCACTGAAGCTTTCTTT. Its protein is CASGLGTEAFF.

This clone has just a few counts. The chain carries TRBV9 and TRBJ2-3; weak D call: TRBD2 (6 bases). Trimming took 2 bases from V and 0 from J, leaving 10 bases between them. The germline V gene encodes CDR1 SGDLS and CDR2 YYNGEE. The CDR3 runs 15 residues. The CDR3 is CASSVGTSSTDTQYF. The CDR3 bases are TGTGCCAGCAGCGTTGGGACTTCCAGCACAGATACGCAGTATTTT.

The J gene is TRBJ2-7, the V gene TRBV4-2; D not resolved. The ends were cut back, 5 bases at V and 4 bases at J, with 24 bases in the middle. The CDR3 is 17 residues long. In germline, CDR1 is LGHNA, CDR2 YNFKEQ. The CDR3 coding sequence is TGTGCCAGCAGCTTGAGCGTTTTCGCGGAGCACTTGTACGAGCAGTACGTC. It encodes CASSLSVFAEHLYEQYV.

This chain links TRBV4-3 with TRBJ1-6; D is uncertain. V gave up 6 bases and J gave up 10 bases, with 19 bases separating them. This CDR3 is built from 15 residues. In germline, CDR1 is LGHNA, CDR2 YSLEER. Here the CDR3 reads CASRSFVTARSPLHF. The CDR3 coding sequence is TGCGCCAGCAGATCATTTGTCACCGCCCGCTCACCCCTCCACTTT.

This clone has just one count. V and J are TRBV14 and TRBJ2-5; D may be TRBD1 (6 bases). Germline assignment: CDR1 SGHDN and CDR2 FVKESK. V lost 6 bases and J 1 base, leaving 15 bases between the germline ends. CDR3 length: 15 residues. CDR3 in amino acids: CASSYRDTAQETQYF. Here the CDR3 DNA reads TGTGCCAGCAGTTACCGGGACACAGCCCAAGAGACCCAGTACTTC.

The count of this clone is one. This sequence joins TRBV5-1 and TRBJ2-1; D remains ambiguous. Trimming took 5 bases from V and 0 from J, leaving 12 bases between them. Germline assignment: CDR1 SGHRS and CDR2 YFSETQ. CDR3 length equals 15 residues. The CDR3 loop is CASRTQLSSYNEQFF. CDR3 nucleotides: TGCGCCAGCAGGACCCAACTAAGCTCCTACAATGAGCAGTTCTTC.

The chain joins TRBV5-4 to TRBJ1-6, with D unresolved. Between the trimmed V and J ends, which lost 0 bases and 9 bases, there was a span of 7 bases. Germline CDR1 is SGHNT and CDR2 is YYREEE (reference sequence). CDR3 size: 13 residues. The CDR3 spells CASSLGEGSPLHF. DNA for the CDR3: TGTGCCAGCAGCTTGGGTGAGGGTTCACCCCTCCACTTT.

The J gene is TRBJ1-1, the V gene TRBV11-1; D not resolved. Germline V gene sequence: CDR1 SGHAT, CDR2 FQDESV (reference sequence). V was pared by 2 bases and J by 1 base, with 8 bases between. CDR3 size: 14 residues. The CDR3 spells CASSLTASNTEAFF. The CDR3, as DNA: TGTGCCAGCAGCTTAACAGCCTCGAACACTGAAGCTTTCTTT.

The chain joins TRBV18 to TRBJ2-5; no firm D call. The J call could be wrong; TRBJ2-7 is a better fit for the DNA end. This CDR3 spans 14 amino acids. Germline-derived CDR1 and CDR2 are KGHSH and LQKENI. The CDR3 protein is CASSPPAGGYEQYF. The CDR3 nucleotides are TGTGCCAGCTCACCACCGGCCGGTGGTTACGAGCAGTACTTC.

This clone has a handful of counts. This chain joins TRBV10-2 and TRBJ1-2; TRBD1 matches at 12 bases. Germline trimming cut 3 bases from V and 6 bases from J; bases unmatched to any gene: 8. This CDR3 comprises 16 residues. Germline CDR1 is WSHSY and CDR2 is SAAADI. CDR3 in DNA: TGCGCCAGCAGTGACGGGGACAGGGGGCATCTTAATGGCTACACCTTC. This encodes CASSDGDRGHLNGYTF.

This clone was detected only a few times. The genes are TRBV6-5 and TRBJ1-1, with D perhaps matching TRBD1 (6 bases). V lost 11 bases and J lost 3, with 13 bases in between. Germline CDR1 MNHEY, CDR2 SVGAGI. CDR3 length: 12 residues. In DNA, the CDR3 is TGTGCCGCCTCGAAGGGGGACACTGAAGCTTTCTTT. Protein product: CAASKGDTEAFF.

The CDR3: CASSFLAGGGSHEQYF. The CDR3 DNA sequence: TGTGCCAGCAGCTTCCTCGCGGGAGGAGGGTCACACGAGCAGTACTTC. The chain couples TRBV5-6 to TRBJ2-7; 8 positions agree with TRBD2. This CDR3 region has 16 residues. Germline trimming cut 2 bases from V and 5 bases from J; bases unmatched to any gene: 12. Germline CDR1 is SGHDT and CDR2 is YYEEEE.

The rearrangement links TRBV6-5 to TRBJ2-2; D is unresolved. Between the trimmed V and J ends, which lost 7 bases and 1 base, there was a span of 4 bases. CDR1 is MNHEY, CDR2 SVGAGI, per germline. This CDR3 has 12 residues. The CDR3: CASTKNTGELFF. In DNA form, the CDR3 reads TGTGCCAGCACCAAGAACACCGGGGAGCTGTTTTTT.

The sample holds one count of this clone. The chain employs TRBV30 and TRBJ2-5; 7 bases align to TRBD1. The germline V gene has CDR1 GTSNPN and CDR2 SVGIG (reference sequence). The CDR3 spans 15 residues. V shed 0 bases and J 5 bases; nucleotides not matched to a gene: 9. The DNA for the CDR3 is TGTGCCTGGAGTGTCGGACAGGCCTTAGGGGAGACCCAGTACTTC. Residues: CAWSVGQALGETQYF.

The gene calls are TRBV10-3 and TRBJ2-3; 8 positions match TRBD2. This CDR3 has 15 residues. V gave up 6 bases and J gave up 2 bases; unmatched junction bases: 7. Germline loops: CDR1 ENHRY, CDR2 SYGVKD. CDR3 in DNA: TGTGCCATCAGCTCGACTAGCGAACCCACAGATACGCAGTATTTT. Amino acids: CAISSTSEPTDTQYF.

This chain connects TRBV9 to TRBJ2-7, with 9 bases fitting TRBD2. Germline-derived CDR1 and CDR2 are SGDLS and YYNGEE. The CDR3 runs 15 residues. Trimming at V came to 4 bases and at J to 6 bases, leaving 11 bases not matched to a gene. The CDR3: CASSSSSVAGAEQYF. In DNA form, the CDR3 reads TGTGCCAGCAGCAGCAGCAGCGTAGCGGGAGCCGAGCAGTACTTC.

The chain combines TRBV19 with TRBJ2-1; 10 nucleotides align to TRBD1. With V trimmed by 1 base and J by 8 bases, 11 bases remained unmatched. Germline-derived CDR1 and CDR2 are LNHDA and SQIVND (reference sequence). There are 17 residues in the CDR3. The CDR3 loop is CASSIGGRDRGGDEQFF. The CDR3 DNA reads TGTGCCAGTAGTATAGGGGGCCGGGACAGGGGAGGAGATGAGCAGTTCTTC.

The V and J genes are TRBV18 and TRBJ1-1; a weak D match, TRBD1 (5 bases). The CDR3 consists of 15 residues. The germline V and J ends were trimmed by 6 bases and 3 bases, with 17 bases remaining between them. Looked up from germline, CDR1 is KGHSH and CDR2 is LQKENI. The CDR3 coding sequence is TGTGCCAGCTCGCCTAATTGGGGGGAGGACACTGAAGCTTTCTTT. It codes for CASSPNWGEDTEAFF. Looking up the rest from reference TRBV18 and TRBJ1-1 gives the full variable domain: NAGVMQNPRHLVRRRGQEARLRCSPMKGHSHVYWYRQLPEEGLKFMVYLQKENIIDESGMPKERFSAEFPKEGPSILRIQQVVRGDSAAYFCASSPNWGEDTEAFFGQGTRLTVV.

Written as DNA, the CDR3 is TGTGCCAGTAGTACCCGGGGGCTCATGGGATCCTTTGGCTACACCTTC. Protein sequence: CASSTRGLMGSFGYTF. The V call is TRBV19, the J call TRBJ1-2; D is perhaps TRBD1 (6 bases). Per germline, CDR1 LNHDA and CDR2 SQIVND (reference sequence). The CDR3 spans 16 residues. The germline V and J ends were trimmed by 4 bases and 7 bases, with 22 bases remaining between them. Full variable domain (outside the CDR3, taken from reference TRBV19 and TRBJ1-2): DGGITQSPKYLFRKEGQNVTLSCEQNLNHDAMYWYRQDPGQGLRLIYYSQIVNDFQKGDIAEGYSVSREKKESFPLTVTSAQKNPTAFYLCASSTRGLMGSFGYTFGSGTRLTVV.